This paragraph reports one T cell receptor (beta chain). What it binds is unknown. The source of the sample is a study of response to subunit inactivated influenza vaccine. Overall study findings and caveats: The authors suggested that every seasonal influenza vaccination recruits few new T cells.

This CDR3 is 14 amino acids long. Trimming at V came to 0 bases and at J to 3 bases, leaving 4 bases not matched to a gene. Germline CDR1 GTSNPN, CDR2 SVGIG (reference sequence). One entry per CDR3 protein, called by TCRdb with MiXCR from the RT-PCR reads. In the table there are more than 700,000 distinct CDR3 sequences, around 20% of which are singletons. The sample was PBMCs from blood, taken more than 4 days after vaccination. The V gene is TRBV30, the J gene TRBJ2-7, with TRBD2 identical over 8 bases. The receptor was derived from a man aged 45-65 years who received an inactivated influenza vaccine. The CDR3 region is CAWSVLAANYEQYF. CDR3 nucleotides: TGTGCCTGGAGTGTACTAGCGGCAAACTACGAGCAGTACTTC.